The present T cell receptor beta chain was sequenced within a study of blood T cell repertoires in COVID-19. Looking at the study overall: Researchers got acute and convalescent COVID-19 samples from the United States, Italy and Spain. Sources were T cells, B-cell-depleted T cells, or PBMCs; the material itself was cDNA or gDNA.

Source study methods: Nucleated cell counts were estimated from reference gene primer amplification. Libraries were prepared by immunoSEQ multiplex PCR; TCRdb keeps only in-frame clonotypes and omits some of them. D and trimming were read from the DNA, whereas the V and J calls and clone size are those reported in that table. The table records under 300,000 clones, around four fifths of them present only once. The sequence was collected from a man in his 60s who had recovered from COVID-19. The sample was peripheral blood.

CDR3 residues: CASSPGQSRGSPLHF. CDR3 DNA sequence: TGCGCCAGCAGCCCGGGACAGAGCCGGGGTTCACCCCTCCACTTT. The chain combines TRBV4-1 with TRBJ1-6; 7 bases are a match to TRBD1. Unmatched junction bases numbered 9, after V lost 4 bases and J lost 9 bases. The CDR3 runs to 15 residues. CDR1 is MGHRA, CDR2 YSYEKL, per germline.